These 10 T cell receptor beta chains came from one sample sequenced in a study of blood T cell repertoires in COVID-19. Method: immunoSEQ multiplex PCR; TCRdb's copy keeps in-frame clones and lacks some. This sample carries around 220,000 clones, about 91% of them seen once, and the ten largest clones take around 1.4%. Source material: peripheral blood. The receptors were sampled from a man younger than 35 with active or convalescent COVID-19.

V is TRBV14 and J is TRBJ1-2; D uncertain. This CDR3 contains 15 residues. V was shortened by 0 bases and J by 2 bases, with 10 bases between the two germline ends. Germline V gene data show CDR1 as SGHDN and CDR2 as FVKESK. CDR3 coding DNA: TGTGCCAGCAGCCAAGATAAAGCTTCGAACTATGGCTACACCTTC. Its translation is CASSQDKASNYGYTF.

The chain recombines TRBV9 with TRBJ1-2; 7 bases agree with TRBD1. CDR1 and CDR2 from the germline V gene are SGDLS and YYNGEE. The CDR3 runs to 14 residues. The V and J ends lost 4 bases and 6 bases, in that order; junction bases with no gene match: 9. Written as DNA, the CDR3 is TGTGCCAGCAGCACCCGACAGGGCAGGGATGGCTACACCTTC. This codes for CASSTRQGRDGYTF.

The rearrangement links TRBV7-2 to TRBJ2-7; the D gene is possibly TRBD2 (5 bases). CDR1 and CDR2 (germline): SGHTA, FQGNSA. The CDR3 has 14 residues. Between the trimmed V and J ends, which lost 5 bases and 2 bases, there was a span of 13 bases. The chain's CDR3 is CASSPQHGTYEQYF. DNA for the CDR3: TGTGCCAGCAGCCCACAACACGGGACCTACGAGCAGTACTTC.

CDR3 sequence: CASSIGGQAAFEQYF. CDR3 sequence (DNA): TGTGCCAGTAGTATTGGCGGACAGGCCGCTTTCGAGCAGTACTTC. The V and J genes are TRBV19 and TRBJ2-7; 7 bases align to TRBD1. The length of the CDR3 is 15 residues. V lost 3 bases to trimming and J lost 6 bases; unmatched junction nucleotides: 11. From germline, CDR1 is LNHDA and CDR2 SQIVND (reference sequence).

The rearrangement uses TRBV29-1 and TRBJ2-7; D is perhaps TRBD2 (6 bases). Trimming cost V 6 bases and J 4 bases, with 22 bases left between them. Germline lookup yields CDR1 SQVTM and CDR2 ANQGSEA. There are 15 residues in the CDR3. The CDR3 bases are TGCAGCGTCCGGAGGGCCGCTTCGACTGCATACGAGCAGTACTTC. Translation: CSVRRAASTAYEQYF.

The rearrangement joins TRBV7-8 to TRBJ1-4; D gene unclear. Germline CDR1 SGHVS, CDR2 FQNEAQ. This CDR3 region has 12 residues. Trimming removed 5 bases at V and 4 bases at J, with 5 bases between. The CDR3, as DNA: TGTGCCAGCAGCCGCCATAATGAAAAACTGTTTTTT. Translating gives CASSRHNEKLFF.

The chain carries TRBV19 and TRBJ1-4; 7 bases are shared with TRBD1. CDR3 length equals 15 residues. Trimming at V came to 10 bases and at J to 1 base, leaving 9 bases not matched to a gene. Per germline, CDR1 LNHDA and CDR2 SQIVND (reference sequence). CDR3 protein: CATLPQGGTNEKLFF. The CDR3 DNA sequence: TGTGCCACCCTACCCCAGGGGGGAACTAATGAAAAACTGTTTTTT.

V is TRBV23-1 and J is TRBJ1-5; tentatively, D is TRBD1 (5 bases). TRBV23-1 is an ORF, with its function uncertain. The CDR3 is 18 amino acids. V lost 8 bases, J lost 4 bases, and 27 bases lay in between. In nucleotides, the CDR3 is TGCGCCAGCGCCTCTCTTCCAGGGCATCTTATCGGGAATCAGCCCCAGCATTTT. Its translation: CASASLPGHLIGNQPQHF.

This chain connects TRBV23-1 to TRBJ2-5; 10 bases are a match to TRBD1. TRBV23-1 is reported as an ORF; its role is uncertain. The CDR3 length is 16 residues. V gave up 4 bases and J gave up 0 bases; unmatched junction bases: 5. The CDR3 DNA reads TGCGCCAGCAGTCCCCGGACAGGGGGTTACCAAGAGACCCAGTACTTC. It codes for CASSPRTGGYQETQYF.

The chain employs TRBV30 and TRBJ1-2; D is possibly TRBD1 (6 bases). Germline V gene lookup returns CDR1 GTSNPN and CDR2 SVGIG (reference sequence). The V and J ends lost 3 bases and 4 bases respectively, with 15 bases between them. This CDR3 is built from 14 residues. The CDR3 protein is CAWSVRGGGYGYTF. In DNA form, the CDR3 reads TGTGCCTGGAGCGTACGGGGAGGGGGCTATGGCTACACCTTC.